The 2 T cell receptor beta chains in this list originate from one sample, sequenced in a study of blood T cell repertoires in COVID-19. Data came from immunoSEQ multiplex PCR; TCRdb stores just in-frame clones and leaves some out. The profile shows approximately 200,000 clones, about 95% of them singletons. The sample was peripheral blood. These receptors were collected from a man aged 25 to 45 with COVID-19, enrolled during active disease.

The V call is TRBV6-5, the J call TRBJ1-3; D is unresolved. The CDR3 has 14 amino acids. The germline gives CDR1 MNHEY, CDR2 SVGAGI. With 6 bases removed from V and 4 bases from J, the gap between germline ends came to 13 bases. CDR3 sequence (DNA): TGTGCCAGCAGATCGGGTTTAGGCGGAAACACCATATATTTT. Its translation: CASRSGLGGNTIYF.

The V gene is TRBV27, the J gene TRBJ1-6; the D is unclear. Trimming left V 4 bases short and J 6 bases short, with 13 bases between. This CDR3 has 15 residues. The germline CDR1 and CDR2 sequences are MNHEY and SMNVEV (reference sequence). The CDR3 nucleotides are TGTGCCAGCAGTTCCCGGGGATCGCTTAATTCACCCCTCCACTTT. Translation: CASSSRGSLNSPLHF.